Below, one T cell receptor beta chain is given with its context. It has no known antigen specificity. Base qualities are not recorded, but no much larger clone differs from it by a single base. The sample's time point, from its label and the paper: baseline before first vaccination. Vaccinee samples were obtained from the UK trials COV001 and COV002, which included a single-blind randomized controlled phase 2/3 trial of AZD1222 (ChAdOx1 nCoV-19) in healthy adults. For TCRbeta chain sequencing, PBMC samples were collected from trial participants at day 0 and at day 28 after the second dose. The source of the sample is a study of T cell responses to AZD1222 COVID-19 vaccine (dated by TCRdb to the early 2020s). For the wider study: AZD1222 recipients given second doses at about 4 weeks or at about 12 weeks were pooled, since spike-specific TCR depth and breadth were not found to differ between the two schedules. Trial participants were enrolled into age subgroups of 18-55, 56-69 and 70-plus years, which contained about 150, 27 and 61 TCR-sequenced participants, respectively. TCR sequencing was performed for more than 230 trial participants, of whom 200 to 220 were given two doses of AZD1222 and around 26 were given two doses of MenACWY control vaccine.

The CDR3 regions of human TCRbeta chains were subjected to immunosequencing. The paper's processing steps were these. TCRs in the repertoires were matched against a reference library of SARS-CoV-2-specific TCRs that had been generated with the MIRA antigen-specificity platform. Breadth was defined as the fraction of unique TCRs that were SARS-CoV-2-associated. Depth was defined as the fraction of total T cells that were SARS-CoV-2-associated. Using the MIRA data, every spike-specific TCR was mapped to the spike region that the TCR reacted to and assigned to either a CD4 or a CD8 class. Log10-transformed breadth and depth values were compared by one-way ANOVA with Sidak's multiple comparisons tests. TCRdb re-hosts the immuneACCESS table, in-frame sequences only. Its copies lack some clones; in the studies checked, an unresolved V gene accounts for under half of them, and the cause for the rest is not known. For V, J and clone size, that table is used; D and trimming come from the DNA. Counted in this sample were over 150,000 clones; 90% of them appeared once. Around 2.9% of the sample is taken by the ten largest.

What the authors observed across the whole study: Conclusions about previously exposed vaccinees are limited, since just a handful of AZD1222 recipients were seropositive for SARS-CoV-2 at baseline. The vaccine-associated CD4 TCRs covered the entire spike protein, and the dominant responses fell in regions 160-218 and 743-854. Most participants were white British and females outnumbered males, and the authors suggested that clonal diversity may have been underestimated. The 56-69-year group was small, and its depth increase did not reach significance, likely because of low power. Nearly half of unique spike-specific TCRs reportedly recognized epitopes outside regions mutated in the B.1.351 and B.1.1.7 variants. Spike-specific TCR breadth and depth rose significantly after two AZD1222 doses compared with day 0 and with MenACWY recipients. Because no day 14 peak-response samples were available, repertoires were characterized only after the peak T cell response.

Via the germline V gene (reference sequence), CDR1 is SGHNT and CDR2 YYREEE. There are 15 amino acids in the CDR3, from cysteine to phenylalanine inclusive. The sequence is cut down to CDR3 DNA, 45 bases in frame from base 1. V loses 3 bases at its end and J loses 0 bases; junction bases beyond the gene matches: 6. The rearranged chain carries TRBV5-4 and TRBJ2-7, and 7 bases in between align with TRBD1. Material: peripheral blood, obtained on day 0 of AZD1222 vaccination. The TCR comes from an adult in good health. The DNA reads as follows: TGTGCCAGCAGCTCGCTACAGGGGAGCTCCTACGAGCAGTACTTC. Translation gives CASSSLQGSSYEQYF.